This T cell receptor (beta chain) stems from a study of blood T cells in healthy people across ages. Study-wide results and caveats: Measured against age, TCR beta diversity per million T cells decreased in a roughly linear manner. Comparison with aged donors showed that long-lived donors had more naive CD4+ cells and higher diversity.

The CDR3 has 15 residues. Trimming shortened V by 3 bases and J by 1 base, and 11 bases separated the two germline ends. Germline V CDR1 and CDR2: SGHAT, FQNNGV. Extractions gave at least 6 micrograms of total RNA per sample. PCR was performed a second time for about 7 to 12 cycles using a sample-barcoded 5' primer and a J-beta primer mix. TCRdb reanalysed the 5' RACE reads using MiXCR and keeps one entry per CDR3 protein. Among 1,500,000 or so distinct CDR3 sequences, 55% to 75% were seen once, and the ten largest hold more than 6%. Remarks on this clonotype: Its antigen is unidentified.

Sequences were obtained from blood. The TCR comes from a man between 18 and 29 years old in good health. The chain uses TRBV11-2 and TRBJ2-3; D might be TRBD1 (5 bases). The CDR3 loop reads CASSFEQAGTDTQYF. Written as DNA, the CDR3 is TGTGCCAGCAGCTTTGAACAGGCGGGCACAGATACGCAGTATTTT.